This passage covers 8 T cell receptor beta chains from one sample sequenced in a study of blood T cell repertoires in COVID-19. Produced via immunoSEQ multiplex PCR; TCRdb's table is partial and in-frame only. The table includes under 45,000 clones, 87% detected once. The source material was peripheral blood. The receptors here all came from an elderly woman in a cohort sampled during active or convalescent COVID-19.

This chain uses TRBV3-1 (or the pseudogene TRBV3-2) with TRBJ2-2, with TRBD2 matching 11 bases. The germline V gene has CDR1 LGHDT and CDR2 YNNKEL (reference sequence). The junction had 8 bases not matched to a gene; V was cut back by 1 base and J by 7 bases. CDR3 length equals 17 residues. Here the CDR3 DNA reads TGTGCCAGCAGCCAAGCCCACGGGACTAGCGGTGTCGGGGAGCTGTTTTTT. Amino acids: CASSQAHGTSGVGELFF.

The V call is TRBV27, the J call TRBJ1-1; 7 bases are a match to TRBD1. The germline V gene has CDR1 MNHEY and CDR2 SMNVEV (reference sequence). The J segment lost 3 bases and the V segment lost 1 base, leaving 5 bases of the junction unmatched. The CDR3 consists of 15 residues. CDR3 nucleotides: TGTGCCAGCAGTTTATTTGAGGGGGCCTACACTGAAGCTTTCTTT. Its translation is CASSLFEGAYTEAFF.

This chain joins TRBV6-4 and TRBJ1-5; weak D call: TRBD1 (6 bases). The CDR3 loop spans 16 amino acids. Trimming took 0 bases from V and 6 from J, leaving 15 bases between them. From germline, CDR1 is MRHNA and CDR2 SNTAGT. The CDR3 region is CASSDSSSGDIQPQHF. Here the CDR3 DNA reads TGTGCCAGCAGTGACTCGAGCTCAGGGGATATTCAGCCCCAGCATTTT.

The rearrangement links TRBV11-2 to TRBJ1-1, with D maybe TRBD1 (6 bases). Per the germline V gene, CDR1 is SGHAT and CDR2 is FQNNGV. V lost 5 bases and J 0 bases, leaving 16 bases between the germline ends. CDR3 length equals 16 residues. This CDR3 reads CASSLPGTTMNTEAFF. Here the CDR3 DNA reads TGTGCCAGCAGCCTTCCCGGGACAACGATGAACACTGAAGCTTTCTTT.

The chain carries TRBV5-1 and TRBJ1-4; 7 bases fit TRBD1. CDR1 is SGHRS, CDR2 YFSETQ, per germline. V trimming: 3 bases; J trimming: 12 bases; junction bases outside the gene matches: 2. This CDR3 is 11 amino acids long. The CDR3 region has the DNA TGCGCCAGCAGCTCAGACAGGGAACTGTTTTTT. Translation: CASSSDRELFF.

DNA for the CDR3: TGTGCCACCAGCCGGACGGGGGGGCTGTTTGATACGCAGTATTTT. Protein sequence: CATSRTGGLFDTQYF. The chain has TRBV15 and TRBJ2-3; the match to TRBD2 covers 8 bases. The CDR3 runs 15 residues. The J segment lost 6 bases and the V segment lost 5 bases, leaving 10 bases of the junction unmatched. Germline lookup yields CDR1 LNHNV and CDR2 YYDKDF (reference sequence).

V is TRBV5-1 and J is TRBJ2-2, with 9 bases identical to TRBD1. Per the germline V gene, CDR1 is SGHRS and CDR2 is YFSETQ. There are 16 residues in the CDR3. After removal of 4 bases from V and 6 bases from J, the junction contained 10 bases not matched to a gene. The CDR3 spells CASSLSGTGRSGELFF. In DNA form, the CDR3 reads TGCGCCAGCAGCCTCTCCGGGACAGGGAGGTCCGGGGAGCTGTTTTTT.

The sample holds a few counts of this clone. The chain uses TRBV5-1 and TRBJ2-3, with TRBD1 identical over 7 bases. V lost 2 bases and J lost 8; bases outside the gene matches: 11. The CDR3 is 15 amino acids. CDR1 and CDR2 (germline): SGHRS, YFSETQ. CDR3 DNA sequence: TGCGCCAGCAGCTTTACAGGGGCCCTTGGTTCTACGCAGTATTTT. It codes for CASSFTGALGSTQYF.